This T cell receptor beta chain was captured in a study of early T cells in non-severe SARS-CoV-2 infection. This clonotype was found many times. Its specificity is unknown. Germline V gene data show CDR1 as MDHEN and CDR2 as SYDVKM. V was clipped by 5 bases and J by 2 bases; unmatched bases: 3. The CDR3 is 15 amino acids. Molecules of cDNA were individually given unique molecular identifiers that were attached to them. TCRdb called the 5' RACE reads again in MiXCR, with one record for every CDR3 protein. The sample lists 50,000 to 75,000 distinct CDR3 sequences, over 4.5% seen once, with 3.4% in the top ten. The study, taken as a whole, reports: Matching with VDJdb favored anti-spike CD8 responses (missing private and CD4 specificities).

The chain employs TRBV28 and TRBJ2-5; 12 bases fit TRBD2. The source is an adult who was a healthcare worker with PCR-confirmed SARS-CoV-2 infection or an uninfected control (not recorded which). The sequencing here drew on whole blood, taken at baseline. The CDR3 DNA reads TGTGCCAGCAGTCCCGGACTAGCGGGGCAAGAGACCCAGTACTTC. This encodes CASSPGLAGQETQYF.